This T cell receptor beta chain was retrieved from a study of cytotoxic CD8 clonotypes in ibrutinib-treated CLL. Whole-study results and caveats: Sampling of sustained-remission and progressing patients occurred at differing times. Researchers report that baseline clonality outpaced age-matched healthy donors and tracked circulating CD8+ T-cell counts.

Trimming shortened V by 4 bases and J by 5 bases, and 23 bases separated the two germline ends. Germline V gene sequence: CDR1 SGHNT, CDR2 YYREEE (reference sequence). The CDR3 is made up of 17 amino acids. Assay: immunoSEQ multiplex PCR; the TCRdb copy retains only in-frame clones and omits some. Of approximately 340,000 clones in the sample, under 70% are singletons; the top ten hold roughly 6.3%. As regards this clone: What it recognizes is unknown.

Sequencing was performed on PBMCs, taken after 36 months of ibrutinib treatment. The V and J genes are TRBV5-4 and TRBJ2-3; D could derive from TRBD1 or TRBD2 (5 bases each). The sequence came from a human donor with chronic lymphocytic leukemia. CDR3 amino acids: CASSPRGPFPQGDTQYF. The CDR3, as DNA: TGTGCCAGCAGCCCTAGGGGACCTTTCCCGCAAGGAGATACGCAGTATTTT.